The rows below give T cell receptor beta chains drawn from one sample of a study of monozygotic twins with inflammatory bowel disease. TCRdb re-called the 5' RACE reads; every CDR3 protein appears as one record, without DNA. The sample has fewer than 350,000 distinct CDR3 sequences; the top ten hold 2% to 2.5%. Sequencing was performed on blood. The receptor source for this set is a human donor with ulcerative colitis or Crohn's disease, or a healthy co-twin of an affected twin (not recorded which). Both conserved end residues are part of each CDR3.

j_gene | v_gene | CDR3aa
TRBJ2-3 | TRBV27 | CASSLSLVTSGSQDTQYF
TRBJ2-7 | TRBV18 | CASSPLGLFEQYF
TRBJ2-7 | TRBV4-3 | CASSQTPAAGHEQYF
TRBJ1-6 | TRBV2 | CASNKDRKNSPLHF
TRBJ2-5 | TRBV5-1 | CASSLAIIKETQYF
TRBJ2-3 | TRBV20-1 | CSARDFRGGTDTQYF
TRBJ2-1 | TRBV27 | CASSTPGTVYYNEQFF
TRBJ1-2 | TRBV5-5 | CASSSSGQGRGYTF
TRBJ2-2 | TRBV27 | CASSLLADLSTGELFF
TRBJ2-2 | TRBV7-2 | CASGTSVYTGELFF
TRBJ2-5 | TRBV20-1 | CSARGQSPVTSGGIQETQYF
TRBJ1-5 | TRBV20-1 | CSARDRASYSNQPQHF
TRBJ2-7 | TRBV3-1 | CASSSTADLRKQYF
TRBJ1-1 | TRBV3-1 | CASSQAGLNTEAFF
TRBJ2-1 | TRBV11-3 | CASSSFASINEQFF
TRBJ2-1 | TRBV6-2/TRBV6-3 | CASSYPTGPHNEQFF
TRBJ1-2 | TRBV29-1 | CSVRLLGQIEDDGYTF
TRBJ2-3 | TRBV20-1 | CSAGGLAGVSTDTQYF
TRBJ2-7 | TRBV27 | CASSLLDRLPYEQYF
TRBJ2-7 | TRBV20-1 | CSASPGAYEQYF
TRBJ2-1 | TRBV6-5 | CASSYGTNQFF
TRBJ1-5 | TRBV5-5 | CASSLRDGYQPQHF
TRBJ1-2 | TRBV7-9 | CASSSPTGSGEAGYTF
TRBJ2-1 | TRBV3-1 | CASSQDIGLANNEQFF
TRBJ1-5 | TRBV6-2/TRBV6-3 | CASSYSPNHQPQHF
TRBJ2-3 | TRBV21-1 | CASSPPAGEGVTQYF
TRBJ2-7 | TRBV5-1 | CASSLARFYEQYF
TRBJ2-1 | TRBV29-1 | CSVPIAGGVYFYNEQFF
TRBJ2-1 | TRBV4-1 | CASSHVSGGRAADYNEQFF
TRBJ2-6 | TRBV7-2 | CASSLGQGNSGANVLTF
TRBJ2-7 | TRBV5-1 | CASSFDSPYEQYF
TRBJ2-3 | TRBV23-1 | CASTPGLQITDTQYF
TRBJ2-2 | TRBV20-1 | CSAAPGQAMDTGELFF
TRBJ1-1 | TRBV5-1 | CASRPGSGPDPEAFF
TRBJ2-2 | TRBV27 | CASSLAGAYTGELFF
TRBJ2-1 | TRBV3-1 | CASSLRLAGGHNEQFF
TRBJ1-5 | TRBV18 | CASSPPGEPQHF
TRBJ2-1 | TRBV5-1 | CASSLGTSGDEQFF
TRBJ2-3 | TRBV29-1 | CSVERDRGTDTQYF
TRBJ2-1 | TRBV5-6 | CASSTFYGLAGWDEQFF
TRBJ2-2 | TRBV12-3/TRBV12-4 | CASKRDSAGELFF
TRBJ1-4 | TRBV2 | CASRTQGEANEKLFF
TRBJ1-1 | TRBV5-1 | CASSNGQAWNTEAFF
TRBJ1-1 | TRBV5-4 | CASSPAGFGRTEAFF
TRBJ2-1 | TRBV6-2/TRBV6-3 | CASTGPPLGNEQFF
TRBJ1-1 | TRBV10-3 | CAISVQGGKPEAFF
TRBJ2-3 | TRBV11-3 | CASGDRYTDTQYF